This T cell receptor beta chain appears in the sequencing data of a study of monozygotic twins with inflammatory bowel disease. Reprocessing the 5' RACE reads, TCRdb reports a single entry for every CDR3 protein and omits DNA. This sample's table reports around 380,000 distinct CDR3 sequences. The sequence came from a human donor with ulcerative colitis or Crohn's disease, or a healthy co-twin of an affected twin (not recorded which). Sequenced: blood.

The CDR3: CAISGGLAGQETQYF. V and J are TRBV10-3 and TRBJ2-5; TCRdb's D call, TRBD2, is unchecked because there is no DNA. This CDR3 contains 15 residues. Germline CDR1 is ENHRY and CDR2 is SYGVKD.